The T cell receptor beta chain under discussion was sequenced for a study of OX40 agonist ivuxolimab in advanced cancers. General observations from the study: In general, CD8+ T cells held more expanded clones than CD4+ did, on average.

Repertoires were generated with immunoSEQ multiplex PCR, while TCRdb's copy carries only in-frame clones and drops some. The sample records roughly 74,000 clones, over 70% being singletons. Comments on this clone: Its target is not known. One end of the junction fails to match germline, which may point to a read error.

This CDR3 has 11 residues. Germline lookup yields CDR1 MDHEN and CDR2 SYDVKM. This rearrangement joins TRBV28 to TRBJ1-1; possible D gene TRBD1, 5 bases. This TCR came from an adult with an advanced solid tumor such as melanoma, head and neck, liver or kidney cancer. Here the sequenced sample was CD4+ or CD8+ T cells sorted from blood, taken in a trial of the OX40 agonist ivuxolimab. In nucleotides, the CDR3 is TGTGCCAGCAGAGGAGACACAGGCGGGATCTTT. The encoded protein is CASRGDTGGIF.